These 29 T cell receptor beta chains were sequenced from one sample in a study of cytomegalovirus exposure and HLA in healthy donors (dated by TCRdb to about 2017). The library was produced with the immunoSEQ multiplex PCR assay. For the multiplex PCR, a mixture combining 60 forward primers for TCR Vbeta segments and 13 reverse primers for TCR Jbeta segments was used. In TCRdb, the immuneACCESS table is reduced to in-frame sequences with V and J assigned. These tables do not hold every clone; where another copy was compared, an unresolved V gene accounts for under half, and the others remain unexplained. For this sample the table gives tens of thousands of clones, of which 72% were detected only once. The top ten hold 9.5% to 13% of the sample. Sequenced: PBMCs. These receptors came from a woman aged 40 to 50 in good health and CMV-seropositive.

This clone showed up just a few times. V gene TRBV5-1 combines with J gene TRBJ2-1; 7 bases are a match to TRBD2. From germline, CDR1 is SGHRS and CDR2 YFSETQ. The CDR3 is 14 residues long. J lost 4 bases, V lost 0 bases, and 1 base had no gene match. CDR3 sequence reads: CASSLDGGYNEQFF. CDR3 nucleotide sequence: TGCGCCAGCAGCTTGGACGGGGGGTACAATGAGCAGTTCTTC. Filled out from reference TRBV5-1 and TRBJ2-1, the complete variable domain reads KAGVTQTPRYLIKTRGQQVTLSCSPISGHRSVSWYQQTPGQGLQFLFEYFSETQRNKGNFPGRFSGRQFSNSRSEMNVSTLELGDSALYLCASSLDGGYNEQFFGPGTRLTVL.

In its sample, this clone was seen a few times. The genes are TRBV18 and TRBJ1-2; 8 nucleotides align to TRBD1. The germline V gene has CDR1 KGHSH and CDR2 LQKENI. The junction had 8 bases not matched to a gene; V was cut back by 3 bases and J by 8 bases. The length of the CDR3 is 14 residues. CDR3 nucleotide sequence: TGTGCCAGCTCACCGACAGACAGGGGAGGCGGCTACACCTTC. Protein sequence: CASSPTDRGGGYTF.

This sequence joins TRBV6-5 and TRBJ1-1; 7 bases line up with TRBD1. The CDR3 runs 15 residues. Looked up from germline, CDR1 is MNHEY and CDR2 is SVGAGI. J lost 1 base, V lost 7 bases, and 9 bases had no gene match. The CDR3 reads CASTRQGKANTEAFF. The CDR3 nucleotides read TGTGCCAGCACTCGACAGGGAAAAGCGAACACTGAAGCTTTCTTT.

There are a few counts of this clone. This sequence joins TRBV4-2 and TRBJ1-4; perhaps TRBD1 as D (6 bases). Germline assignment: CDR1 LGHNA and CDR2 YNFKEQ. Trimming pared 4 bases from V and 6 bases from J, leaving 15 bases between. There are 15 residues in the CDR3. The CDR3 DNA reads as TGTGCCAGCAGCCCCCTGGCAGGGGCCCATGAAAAACTGTTTTTT. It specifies CASSPLAGAHEKLFF.

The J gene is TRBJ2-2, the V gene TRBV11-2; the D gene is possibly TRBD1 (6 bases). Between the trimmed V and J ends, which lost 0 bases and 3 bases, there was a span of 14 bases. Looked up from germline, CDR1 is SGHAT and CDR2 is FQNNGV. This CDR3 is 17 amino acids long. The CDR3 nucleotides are TGTGCCAGCAGCTTAGACAGGGGAAGTGGGTACACCGGGGAGCTGTTTTTT. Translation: CASSLDRGSGYTGELFF.

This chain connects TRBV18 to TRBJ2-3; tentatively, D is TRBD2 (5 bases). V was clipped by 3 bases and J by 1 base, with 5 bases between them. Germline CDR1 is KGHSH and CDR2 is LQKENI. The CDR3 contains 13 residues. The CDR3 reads CASSPSGTDTQYF. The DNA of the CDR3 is TGTGCCAGCTCACCTAGCGGCACAGATACGCAGTATTTT.

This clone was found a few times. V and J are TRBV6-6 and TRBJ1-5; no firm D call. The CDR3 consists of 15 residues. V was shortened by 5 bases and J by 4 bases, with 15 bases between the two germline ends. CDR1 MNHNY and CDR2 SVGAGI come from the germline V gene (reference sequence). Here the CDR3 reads CASSKPLDGNQPQHF. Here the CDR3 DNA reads TGTGCCAGCAGTAAACCCCTCGACGGGAATCAGCCCCAGCATTTT.

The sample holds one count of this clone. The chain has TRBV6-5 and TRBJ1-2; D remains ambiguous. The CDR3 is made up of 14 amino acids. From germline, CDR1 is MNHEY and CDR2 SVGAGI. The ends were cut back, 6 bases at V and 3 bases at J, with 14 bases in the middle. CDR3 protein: CASSTRREDYGYTF. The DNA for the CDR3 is TGTGCCAGCAGCACGCGACGGGAGGACTATGGCTACACCTTC.

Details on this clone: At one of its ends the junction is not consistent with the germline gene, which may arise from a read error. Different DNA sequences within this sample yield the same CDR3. CDR3: CASSLTTSGWAYEQYF. CDR3 DNA sequence: TGTGCCAGCAGCTTAACCACTAGCGGGTGGGCCTACGAGCAATACTTC. This rearrangement joins TRBV13 to TRBJ2-7; TRBD2 agrees at 9 bases. Per the germline V gene, CDR1 is PRHDT and CDR2 is FYEKMQ (reference sequence). The CDR3 extends over 16 amino acids.

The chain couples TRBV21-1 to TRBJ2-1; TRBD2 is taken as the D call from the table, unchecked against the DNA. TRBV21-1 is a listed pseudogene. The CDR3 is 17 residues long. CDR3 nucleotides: TGTGCCAGCAGCAAAGGGGGAGGACATGTGGGCTGGAATGAGCAGTTCTTC. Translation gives CASSKGGGHVGWNEQFF.

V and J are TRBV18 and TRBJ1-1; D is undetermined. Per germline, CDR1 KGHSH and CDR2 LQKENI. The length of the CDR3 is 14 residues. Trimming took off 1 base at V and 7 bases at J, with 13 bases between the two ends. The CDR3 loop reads CASSPRAQSSEAFF. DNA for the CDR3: TGTGCCAGCTCACCACGGGCCCAAAGTAGTGAAGCTTTCTTT.

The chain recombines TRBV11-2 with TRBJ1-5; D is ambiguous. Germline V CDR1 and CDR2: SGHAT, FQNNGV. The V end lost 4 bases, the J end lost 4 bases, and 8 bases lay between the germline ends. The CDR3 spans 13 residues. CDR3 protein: CASSSTTNQPQHF. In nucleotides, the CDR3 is TGTGCCAGCAGCTCAACCACAAATCAGCCCCAGCATTTT.

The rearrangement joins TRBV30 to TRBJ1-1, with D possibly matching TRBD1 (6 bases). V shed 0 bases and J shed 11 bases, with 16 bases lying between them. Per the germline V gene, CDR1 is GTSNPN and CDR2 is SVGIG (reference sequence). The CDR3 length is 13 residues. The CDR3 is CAWSVWGGREAFF. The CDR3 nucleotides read TGTGCCTGGAGTGTATGGGGGGGCCGGGAGGCTTTCTTT.

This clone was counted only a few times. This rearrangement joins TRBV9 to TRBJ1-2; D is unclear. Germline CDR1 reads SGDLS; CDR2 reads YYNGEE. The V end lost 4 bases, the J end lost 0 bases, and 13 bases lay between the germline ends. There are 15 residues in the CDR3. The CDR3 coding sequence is TGTGCCAGCAGCTCCCCAGGCAGAGCTAACTATGGCTACACCTTC. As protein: CASSSPGRANYGYTF.

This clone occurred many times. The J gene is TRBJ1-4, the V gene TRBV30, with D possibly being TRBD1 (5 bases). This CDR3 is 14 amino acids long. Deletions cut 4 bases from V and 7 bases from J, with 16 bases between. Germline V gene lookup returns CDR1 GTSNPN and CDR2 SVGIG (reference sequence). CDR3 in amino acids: CAWKKTGTAEKLFF. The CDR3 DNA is TGTGCCTGGAAAAAAACCGGGACTGCTGAAAAACTGTTTTTT.

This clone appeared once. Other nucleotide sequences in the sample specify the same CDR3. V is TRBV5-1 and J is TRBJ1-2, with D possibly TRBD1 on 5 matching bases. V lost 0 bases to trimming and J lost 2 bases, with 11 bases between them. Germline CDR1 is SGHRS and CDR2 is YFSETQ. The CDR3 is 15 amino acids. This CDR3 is CASSLGTGENYGYTF. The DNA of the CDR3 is TGCGCCAGCAGCTTGGGAACGGGGGAGAACTATGGCTACACCTTC.

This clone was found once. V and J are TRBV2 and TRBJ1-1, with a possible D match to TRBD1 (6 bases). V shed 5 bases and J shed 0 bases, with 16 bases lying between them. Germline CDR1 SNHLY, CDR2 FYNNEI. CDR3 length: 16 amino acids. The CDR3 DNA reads TGTGCCAGCAGTACCGGGACACTTAGCATGAACACTGAAGCTTTCTTT. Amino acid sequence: CASSTGTLSMNTEAFF.

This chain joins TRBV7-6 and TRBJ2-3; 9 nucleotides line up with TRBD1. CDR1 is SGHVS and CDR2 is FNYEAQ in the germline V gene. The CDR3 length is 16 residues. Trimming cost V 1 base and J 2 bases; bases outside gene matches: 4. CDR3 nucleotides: TGTGCCAGCAGCTTAGAGGGACAGGGTCCCACAGATACGCAGTATTTT. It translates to CASSLEGQGPTDTQYF.

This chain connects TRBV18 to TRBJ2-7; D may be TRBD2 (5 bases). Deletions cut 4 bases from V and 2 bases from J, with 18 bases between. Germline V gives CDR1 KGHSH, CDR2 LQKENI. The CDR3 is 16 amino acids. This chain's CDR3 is CASSLNPLGSTYEQYF. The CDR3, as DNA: TGTGCCAGCTCACTAAACCCCCTGGGGAGCACCTACGAGCAGTACTTC.

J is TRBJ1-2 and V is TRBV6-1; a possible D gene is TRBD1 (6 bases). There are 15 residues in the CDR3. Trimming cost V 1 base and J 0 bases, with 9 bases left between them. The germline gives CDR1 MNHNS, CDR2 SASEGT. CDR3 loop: CASSEESGANYGYTF. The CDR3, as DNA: TGTGCCAGCAGTGAAGAGTCAGGGGCTAACTATGGCTACACCTTC.

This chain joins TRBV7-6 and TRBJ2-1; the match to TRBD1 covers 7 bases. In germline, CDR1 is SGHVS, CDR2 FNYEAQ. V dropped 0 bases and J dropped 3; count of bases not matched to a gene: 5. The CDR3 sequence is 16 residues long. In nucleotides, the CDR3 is TGTGCCAGCAGCTTAGCGGGCCAGGGGGACTACAATGAGCAGTTCTTC. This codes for CASSLAGQGDYNEQFF.

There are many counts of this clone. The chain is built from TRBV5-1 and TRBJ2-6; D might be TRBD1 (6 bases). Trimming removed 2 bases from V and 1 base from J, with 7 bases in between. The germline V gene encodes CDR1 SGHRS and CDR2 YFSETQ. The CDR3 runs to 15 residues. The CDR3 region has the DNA TGCGCCAGCAGCTTCGACAGGTCTGGGGCCAACGTCCTGACTTTC. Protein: CASSFDRSGANVLTF.

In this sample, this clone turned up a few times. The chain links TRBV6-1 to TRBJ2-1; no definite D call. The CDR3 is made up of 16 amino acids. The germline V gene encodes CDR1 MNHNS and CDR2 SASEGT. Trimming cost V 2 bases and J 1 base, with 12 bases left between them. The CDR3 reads CASSELGGPSYNEQFF. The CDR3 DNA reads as TGTGCCAGCAGTGAATTGGGTGGGCCGTCCTACAATGAGCAGTTCTTC.

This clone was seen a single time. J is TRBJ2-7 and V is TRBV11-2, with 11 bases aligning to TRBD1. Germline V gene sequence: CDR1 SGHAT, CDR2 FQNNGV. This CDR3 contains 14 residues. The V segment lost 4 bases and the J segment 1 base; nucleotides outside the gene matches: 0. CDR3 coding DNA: TGTGCCAGCAGCTGGGACAGGGGGTCCTACGAGCAGTACTTC. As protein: CASSWDRGSYEQYF.

CDR3 amino acids: CASSLGSGENQPQHF. The DNA for the CDR3 is TGCGCCAGCAGCTTGGGCTCCGGAGAGAATCAGCCCCAGCATTTT. The rearrangement joins TRBV5-1 to TRBJ1-5; D gene ambiguous. The CDR3 length is 15 residues. In germline, CDR1 is SGHRS, CDR2 YFSETQ. Trimming left V 0 bases short and J 4 bases short, with 11 bases between. Based on the CDR3 plus reference TRBV5-1 and TRBJ1-5, the full variable domain is KAGVTQTPRYLIKTRGQQVTLSCSPISGHRSVSWYQQTPGQGLQFLFEYFSETQRNKGNFPGRFSGRQFSNSRSEMNVSTLELGDSALYLCASSLGSGENQPQHFGDGTRLSIL.

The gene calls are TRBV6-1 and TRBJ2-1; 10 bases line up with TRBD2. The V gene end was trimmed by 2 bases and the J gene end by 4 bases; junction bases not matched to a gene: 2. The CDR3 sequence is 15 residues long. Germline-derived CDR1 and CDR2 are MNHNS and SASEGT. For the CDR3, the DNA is TGTGCCAGCAGTGAATTAGCGGGGGGTTACAATGAGCAGTTCTTC. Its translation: CASSELAGGYNEQFF.

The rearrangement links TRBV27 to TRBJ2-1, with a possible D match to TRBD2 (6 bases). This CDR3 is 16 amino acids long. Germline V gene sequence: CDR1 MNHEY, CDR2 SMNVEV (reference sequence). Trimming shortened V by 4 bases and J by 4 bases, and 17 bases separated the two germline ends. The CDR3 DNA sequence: TGTGCCAGCAGTTCGAACAGTCGCGGGGCATACAATGAGCAGTTCTTC. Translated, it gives CASSSNSRGAYNEQFF.

CDR3 region: CASSPTRGSEQYF. CDR3 in DNA: TGTGCCAGCAGCCCTACTCGGGGAAGCGAGCAGTACTTC. The chain couples TRBV7-8 to TRBJ2-7, with D tentatively TRBD2 (5 bases). The V end was cut by 5 bases, the J end by 6 bases, with 14 bases between. The CDR3 length is 13 residues. CDR1 and CDR2 (germline): SGHVS, FQNEAQ. The variable domain in full, with the rest retrieved from reference TRBV7-8 and TRBJ2-7, is GAGVSQSPRYKVAKRGQDVALRCDPISGHVSLFWYQQALGQGPEFLTYFQNEAQLDKSGLPSDRFFAERPEGSVSTLKIQRTQQEDSAVYLCASSPTRGSEQYFGPGTRLTVT.

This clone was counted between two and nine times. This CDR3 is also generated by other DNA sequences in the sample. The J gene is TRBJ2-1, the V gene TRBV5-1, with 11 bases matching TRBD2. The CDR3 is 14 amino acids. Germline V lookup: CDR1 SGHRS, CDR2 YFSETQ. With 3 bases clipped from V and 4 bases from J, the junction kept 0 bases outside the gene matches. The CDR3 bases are TGCGCCAGCAGCTCTAGCGGGGGGTACAATGAGCAGTTCTTC. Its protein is CASSSSGGYNEQFF.